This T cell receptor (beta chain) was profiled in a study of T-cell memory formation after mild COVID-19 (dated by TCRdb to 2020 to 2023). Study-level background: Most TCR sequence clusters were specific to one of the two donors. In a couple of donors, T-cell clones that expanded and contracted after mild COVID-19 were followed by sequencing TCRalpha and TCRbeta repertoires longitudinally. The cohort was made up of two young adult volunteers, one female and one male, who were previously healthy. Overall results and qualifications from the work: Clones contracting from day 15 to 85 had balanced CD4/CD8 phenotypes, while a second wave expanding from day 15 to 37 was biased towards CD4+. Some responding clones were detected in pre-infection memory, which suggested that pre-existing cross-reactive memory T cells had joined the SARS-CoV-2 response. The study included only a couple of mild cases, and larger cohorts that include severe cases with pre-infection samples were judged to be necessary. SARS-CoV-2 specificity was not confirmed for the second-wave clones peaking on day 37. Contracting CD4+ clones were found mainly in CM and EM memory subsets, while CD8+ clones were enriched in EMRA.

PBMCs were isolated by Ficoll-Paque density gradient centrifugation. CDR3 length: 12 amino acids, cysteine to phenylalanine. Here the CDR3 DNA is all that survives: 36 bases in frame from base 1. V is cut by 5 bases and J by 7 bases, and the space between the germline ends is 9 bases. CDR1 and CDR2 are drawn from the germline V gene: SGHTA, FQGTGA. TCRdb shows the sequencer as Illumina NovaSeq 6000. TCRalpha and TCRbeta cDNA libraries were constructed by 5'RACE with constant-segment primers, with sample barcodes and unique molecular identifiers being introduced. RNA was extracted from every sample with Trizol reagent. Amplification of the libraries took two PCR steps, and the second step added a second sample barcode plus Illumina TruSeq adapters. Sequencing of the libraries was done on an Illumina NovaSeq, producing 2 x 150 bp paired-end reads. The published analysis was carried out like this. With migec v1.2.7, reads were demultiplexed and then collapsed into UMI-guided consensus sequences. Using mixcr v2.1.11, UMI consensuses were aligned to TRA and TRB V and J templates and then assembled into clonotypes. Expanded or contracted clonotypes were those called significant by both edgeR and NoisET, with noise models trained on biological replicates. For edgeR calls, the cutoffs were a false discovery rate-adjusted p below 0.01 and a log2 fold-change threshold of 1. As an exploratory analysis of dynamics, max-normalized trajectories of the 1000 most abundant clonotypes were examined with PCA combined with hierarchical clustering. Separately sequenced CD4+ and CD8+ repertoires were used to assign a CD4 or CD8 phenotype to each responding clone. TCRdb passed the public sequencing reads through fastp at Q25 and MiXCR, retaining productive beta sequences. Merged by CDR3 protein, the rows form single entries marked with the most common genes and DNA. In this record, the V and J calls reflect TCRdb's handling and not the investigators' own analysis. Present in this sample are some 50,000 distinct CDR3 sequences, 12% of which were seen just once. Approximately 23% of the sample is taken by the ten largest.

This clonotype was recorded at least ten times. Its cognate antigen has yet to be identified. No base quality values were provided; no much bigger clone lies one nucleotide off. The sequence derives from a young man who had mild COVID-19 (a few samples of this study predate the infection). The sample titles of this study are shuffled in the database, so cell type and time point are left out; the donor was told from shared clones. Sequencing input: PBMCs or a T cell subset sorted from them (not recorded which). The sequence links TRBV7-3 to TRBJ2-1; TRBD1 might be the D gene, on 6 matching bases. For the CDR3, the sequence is CASSIRGNEQFF. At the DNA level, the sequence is TGTGCCAGCAGCATAAGGGGGAATGAGCAGTTCTTC.